The T cell receptor beta chain described here comes from a study of blood T cell repertoires in COVID-19. Study context: Donors in the United States, Italy and Spain gave samples during acute or convalescent COVID-19. Sources were T cells, B-cell-depleted T cells, or PBMCs; the material itself was cDNA or gDNA.

Trimming took off 2 bases at V and 0 bases at J, with 11 bases between the two ends. From germline, CDR1 is MNHNS and CDR2 SASEGT. The CDR3 consists of 15 residues. Measured with immunoSEQ multiplex PCR; TCRdb has only the in-frame clones, and not every one. Seen here are around 200,000 clones, around 82% observed once, and the top ten hold around 2.5%. The sequence derives from a middle-aged woman with active or convalescent COVID-19. Sequences were obtained from peripheral blood. The V and J genes are TRBV6-1 and TRBJ2-7, with D possibly TRBD2 on 6 matching bases. The CDR3: CASSEWGVSSYEQYF. The CDR3 DNA follows: TGTGCCAGCAGTGAATGGGGGGTGAGCTCCTACGAGCAGTACTTC.